This entry is about one TCR beta chain. The data derive from a study of PD-1 blockade in classical Hodgkin lymphoma. Whole-study context: The nivolumab dose that patients received was 3 mg/kg, given intravenously every 2 weeks.

V was shortened by 9 bases and J by 1 base, with 13 bases between the two germline ends. The CDR3 runs 14 residues. CDR1 MNHEY and CDR2 SMNVEV come from the germline V gene (reference sequence). Brentuximab vedotin exposure varied, and every patient relapsed after autologous stem cell transplantation. The assay was immunoSEQ multiplex PCR, and TCRdb's table has in-frame clones only and misses some. This table has about 13,000 clones, 85% to 90% appearing once. The sequence was collected from a human donor with classical Hodgkin lymphoma. Sequenced here: peripheral blood mononuclear cells (PBMCs), sampled at baseline. The gene calls are TRBV27 and TRBJ1-5; tentative D call: TRBD1 (5 bases). Here the CDR3 reads CASSMRDSNQPQHF. The CDR3 nucleotides read TGTGCCAGTTCTATGCGGGACAGCAATCAGCCCCAGCATTTT.